The TCR beta chain under discussion was sequenced for a study of cytomegalovirus exposure and HLA in healthy donors (dated by TCRdb to about 2017). At the level of the whole study: According to an earlier analysis of a few hundred of the donors, roughly 180 million T cells yielded over 100 million unique TCR beta sequences and approximately 300 Gb of sequence data. A later genetic analysis took genome-wide SNP genotypes for about three fifths of the roughly 700 donors and used that subset as a discovery cohort. Both class I and class II loci were covered by HLA typing, at four-digit resolution. Across 300 to 400 genotyped donors of the cohort, an average of roughly 250,000 unique TCR beta nucleotide sequences per donor were sequenced, and approximately 17% of those sequences were non-productive. Four or five DR-DQ haplotypes were handled as single units for association and clustering because linkage in the cohort was strong. Besides the first cohort of roughly 640 subjects, a separate validation cohort made up of over a hundred different subjects was used. Typing coverage varied by locus: about 620-640 donors for A, B, C, DRB1 and DQB1; roughly 500 for DQA1; around 610 for DPA1; approximately 450 for DPB1. A later analysis re-examined previously published TCR beta repertoires from over 500 donors and added high-resolution HLA genotyping to investigate patterns of TCR occurrence. Donor age, sex, ethnicity and CMV serostatus were collected together with the repertoire data. Using immunosequencing, the study profiled T cell repertoires from fewer than 850 subjects and related those repertoires to cytomegalovirus serostatus. An earlier analysis of approximately 580 of the donors used high-throughput TCR beta sequencing to judge whether each TCR beta V gene segment behaved as functional or pseudogenic. Rather than drawing on any new phenotypic data, the later analysis identified candidate immune exposures from TCR beta sequences and the way those sequences occurred across donors. The study aimed to test whether cataloging public T cell receptors could reveal signatures of past pathogen exposure. Every repertoire in the discovery cohort had been generated on one and the same sequencing platform. An early release that covered roughly 600 HLA-typed donors contained around 300 gigabases of sequencing data and 80 million or so unique TCR sequences. Among the approximately 420 genotyped donors, 81% belonged to the genetic ancestry cluster associated with self-reported Caucasian donors. High-throughput TCR immunosequencing, statistical association of individual TCRs with disease status, and machine learning were combined to predict cytomegalovirus infection status. Overall results and qualifications from the work: In a later analysis, HLA-associated TCR beta chains were found to be more clonally expanded and to have lower generation probabilities than equally common non-associated chains. Several of the top co-occurrence clusters appeared to be linked to parvovirus B19, influenza, CMV and Epstein-Barr virus, according to a later analysis. A few of the identified cytomegalovirus-associated TCR beta chains were confirmed in vitro to be specific for cytomegalovirus antigens. Immune exposure information for the cohort was limited to CMV serostatus. HLA typing was unavailable for some donors at each locus, so association tests used only the typed subset. At a false discovery rate of 0.05, a later analysis linked 15,000 to 20,000 TCR beta sequences to specific HLA alleles. The earlier analysis of some 540 of the donors excluded some 15 rarely observed V segments, including chromosome 9 orphons, because counts were too low. A later analysis found that most CMV-associated TCR beta chains appeared HLA-restricted, with HLA associations seemingly driven largely by CMV exposure. In an earlier analysis of approximately 590 of the donors, most TCR beta V segments were observed in productive rearrangements about 87% or about 30% of the time, broadly matching IMGT annotations. Because the 87-base-pair reads could not distinguish some IMGT-functional V segments, including TRBV6-2 and TRBV6-3, those segments were excluded. Assigning TCR associations to individual alleles was difficult when HLA alleles, especially DR and DQ, strongly co-occurred. Most TCR sequences were observed very rarely across donors, whereas some public TCRs were present in many individuals. Presence/absence analyses assumed roughly uniform sequencing depth across donors, an assumption that may not hold. The authors suggested that the approach could potentially be extended to other disease states and immunological phenotypes. An association between a missense DCLRE1C variant and V-gene and J-gene trimming of TCR beta chains was found in a later genetic analysis and replicated in an independent cohort. A further reported finding was that TCR beta sequences accurately predicted the HLA-A and HLA-B alleles for most subjects in the first cohort. The classifier was reported to diagnose cytomegalovirus status with high specificity and sensitivity in both the original cohort and the validation cohort. The study listed 150 to 200 TCR beta chains as associated with cytomegalovirus. A later analysis found that TCR association rates varied across HLA loci, with DRB1 alleles showing the most associated TCRs and HLA-C alleles the fewest. Compared with the 666-donor mean, donors in an Asian-associated ancestry cluster had fewer N-insertions in productive TCRs, according to a later genetic analysis. In this cohort, only TCR beta chains were sequenced, and detectable features were limited by the absence of alpha or paired-chain data. Correlated functional status among segregating V segments might reflect linkage disequilibrium, but an unknown experimental factor could not be ruled out. A group of highly shared sequence variants was considered likely to be a technical artifact of the sequencing pipeline.

The library was generated by the immunoSEQ multiplex PCR assay. For the multiplex PCR, a mixture combining 60 forward primers for TCR Vbeta segments and 13 reverse primers for TCR Jbeta segments was used. Amplification of the CDR3 region of rearranged TCR beta genes was performed with a multiplex PCR assay on genomic DNA. The Illumina HiSeq System was used to sequence the amplified TCR beta libraries as 87-base-pair reads. As for how the authors treated the data: A later analysis counted about 80 million unique TCR beta chains across the 550 to 700 repertoires, and 9 million to 14 million of these chains were shared by at least two donors. Raw reads were error-corrected and collapsed into unique sequences with a nearest-neighbor algorithm that merged closely related sequences to remove PCR and sequencing errors. CDR3 sequences were aligned to IMGT reference sequences to assign V, D and J gene segments. For a sequence to be retained, a match of at least six nucleotides to both a V gene segment and a J gene segment was required. Rearrangements were classified as productive when the CDR3 lacked stop codons and remained in frame with V and J, and all other rearrangements were classified as non-productive. Following IMGT convention, CDR3 was defined as the stretch from the second conserved V-encoded cysteine up to the conserved J-encoded phenylalanine. The earlier analysis of 587 of the donors excluded sequences that lacked an unambiguous match to a single V gene segment. In an earlier analysis of approximately 590 of the donors, a V segment was called functional when productive rearrangements were above 56.7%, and segregating when the standard deviation between donors exceeded 5%. A statistical classification framework was built to diagnose cytomegalovirus status from the catalog of TCR beta chain sequences. A later analysis assigned V and J genes by comparing TCR nucleotide sequences with IMGT/GENE-DB human TR gene sequences. In a later analysis, CDR3 sequences and most-parsimonious VDJ recombination scenarios were assigned using the TCRdist pipeline. In a later analysis, every TCR beta chain was defined by the combination of its CDR3 amino acid sequence and its V-gene family, and reads without a unique V-gene family were dropped. A later analysis removed nearly 600 highly shared, low-generation-probability nucleotide sequences to deal with suspected cross-contamination and a sequencing artifact. A later analysis calculated a clonal expansion index for each public chain from normalized within-repertoire ranks of inferred template counts. In a later analysis, generation probabilities were computed using a VDJ recombination model fitted to out-of-frame rearrangements, and the results were checked against IGoR. A later analysis scored TCR-TCR, TCR-HLA and TCR-CMV co-occurrence with hypergeometric tests, applying a repertoire-size bias correction to TCR pairs. A later analysis estimated false discovery rates by permuting HLA or CMV assignments 20 times. In a later analysis, co-occurring TCRs were grouped using DBSCAN, with TCRdist sequence similarity added in when clustering inside HLA-allele-positive subsets. Repertoires with fewer than 30,000 or more than 120,000 public chains, plus five repertoires with anomalous nucleotide sharing, were excluded from co-occurrence clustering. TCRdb mirrors the immuneACCESS table, restricted to in-frame sequences. Some clones are absent from its copies; in checked studies, under half trace to an unresolved V gene, and the reason for the others is unknown. V, J and clone size derive from that table, while D and trimming were established from the DNA sequence. Recorded for this sample are tens of thousands of clones; 65% to 70% of them occurred a single time. The ten largest clones take up approximately 7.6% of the sample.

As concerns this clone: The clone's antigen remains unknown. One base away there is no much larger clone; base qualities are not given.

Spanning cysteine to phenylalanine, the CDR3 consists of 15 amino acids. Only the CDR3 portion is preserved as DNA: 45 bases, with reading frame beginning at the first base. For this chain, trimming is 4 bases at the V end and 1 base at the J end, and the number of junction bases without a gene match is 7. CDR1 and CDR2 were assigned from the germline V gene as SGDLS and YYNGEE. The cohort comprised more than 550 healthy bone marrow donors. At the time of sampling, all cohort members were nominally healthy, though unrecorded immune exposures were likely present. The donor was CMV seropositive and was included in the group of approximately 300 seropositive cohort members. Every donor gave a peripheral blood sample, and the peripheral blood mononuclear cells from that sample were used for TCR beta sequencing. Genomic DNA extraction from the blood cell samples was performed with the Qiagen DNeasy Blood Extraction Kit.

The sample comprised PBMCs. The chain is made from TRBV9 and TRBJ1-1; 7 central nucleotides agree with TRBD1. The receptor comes from a man between 35 and 55 years old in good health and CMV-seropositive. The DNA sequence is TGTGCCAGCAGCCCAGGGGGGAGAGGGAACACTGAAGCTTTCTTT. Its protein is CASSPGGRGNTEAFF.